This T cell receptor beta chain comes out of a study of cytotoxic CD8 clonotypes in ibrutinib-treated CLL. Germline V gene data show CDR1 as ENHRY and CDR2 as SYGVKD. This CDR3 is 13 amino acids long. The trim removed 6 bases at V and 6 bases at J, leaving 5 bases unmatched. Some clones are missing from TCRdb's copy, which holds only in-frame ones; the method was immunoSEQ multiplex PCR. The table includes fewer than 150,000 clones, 80% to 90% detected once. The input for sequencing was PBMCs, taken after 24 months of ibrutinib treatment. This clonotype originated in a human donor with chronic lymphocytic leukemia. The chain carries TRBV10-3 and TRBJ1-1; TRBD1 aligns across 9 bases. CDR3: CAIRGQGGPEAFF. CDR3 bases: TGTGCCATCAGGGGACAGGGAGGCCCTGAAGCTTTCTTT.